These T cell receptor beta chains were read from a single sample in a study of T cells in Graves' hyperthyroidism and ophthalmopathy. TCRdb called the multiplex PCR reads again in MiXCR, with one record for every CDR3 protein. The top ten clones hold roughly 32% of a sample with hundreds of thousands of distinct CDR3 sequences, approximately 24% of them seen once. Source material: blood. Receptor source: a woman between 40 and 55 years old with Graves' ophthalmopathy. Each CDR3 is given with its conserved first and last residue. The D gene is left open where the match is weak. Size is omitted from some rows. Given values are once, few, many or a class for expanded clones.

V gene	D gene	J gene	clone size	CDR3 DNA	CDR3 protein
TRBV11-2	NA	TRBJ2-5	many	TGTGCCAGCAGCTCAGTAGCGTCACCTCAAGAGACCCAGTACTTC	CASSSVASPQETQYF
TRBV4-1	TRBD2	TRBJ2-7	many	TGCGCCAGCCGGCCCTCGGCGGGAGGGGAATACGAGCAGTACTTC	CASRPSAGGEYEQYF
TRBV18	TRBD2	TRBJ2-2	NA	TGTGCCAGCTCACCACCCGGACTAGCGGGAGTTGGCGGGGAGCTGTTTTTT	CASSPPGLAGVGGELFF
TRBV18	NA	TRBJ1-5	many	TGTGCCAGCTCCTTACAGTGGGGTGAGCGGCCCCAGCATTTT	CASSLQWGERPQHF
TRBV7-3	TRBD1	TRBJ2-7	NA	TGTGCCAGCAGCTCCAGGACAGGGGTCGAGCAGTACTTC	CASSSRTGVEQYF
TRBV11-2	TRBD2	TRBJ2-2	many	TGTGCCAGCAGCCTGGGACTAGCGGCCCCCGGGGAGCTGTTTTTT	CASSLGLAAPGELFF
TRBV12-3/TRBV12-4	NA	TRBJ1-2	NA	TGTGCCAGCAGCCCAATGTGGGGCCTTAACTATGGCTACACCTTC	CASSPMWGLNYGYTF
TRBV11-2	NA	TRBJ2-7	NA	TGTGCCAGCAGCTTTTCTAGCCCCTACGAGCAGTACTTC	CASSFSSPYEQYF
TRBV12-3/TRBV12-4	NA	TRBJ2-7	NA	TGTGCCAGCAGTCCGCGGAACTACGAGCAGTACTTC	CASSPRNYEQYF
TRBV6-1	NA	TRBJ1-5	many	TGTGCCAGCAGTGACTGGGGTTCGGATCAGCCCCAGCATTTT	CASSDWGSDQPQHF
TRBV4-1	TRBD2	TRBJ2-2	NA	TGCGCCAGCAGCCATCCTTCTGGCGGGGGCACCGGGGAGCTGTTTTTT	CASSHPSGGGTGELFF
TRBV6-5	TRBD1	TRBJ2-7	many	TGTGCCAGCCACGACGGGCAGGGGGCCTACGAGCAGTACTTC	CASHDGQGAYEQYF
TRBV19	NA	TRBJ1-2	many	TGTGCCACCGCAGAGATAGCTAACTATGGCTACACCTTC	CATAEIANYGYTF
TRBV9	NA	TRBJ2-6	many	TGTGCCAGCAGCGCAGGGGCTGGGGCCAACGTCCTGACTTTC	CASSAGAGANVLTF
TRBV7-2	NA	TRBJ2-5	NA	TGTGCCAGCAGCTTAGCCCGTTTGAAAGAGGAGACCCAGTACTTC	CASSLARLKEETQYF
TRBV19	NA	TRBJ1-5	many	TGTGCCAGTAGTATACTGGGCATCGATCAGCCCCAGCATTTT	CASSILGIDQPQHF
TRBV6-1	NA	TRBJ1-1	few	TGTGCCAGCGAAGGGGGAATGAACACTGAAGCTTTCTTT	CASEGGMNTEAFF
TRBV2	NA	TRBJ1-2	NA	TGTGCCAGCAACCGGGGGAAAGGGTATGGCTACACCTTC	CASNRGKGYGYTF
TRBV27	NA	TRBJ1-1	NA	TGTGCCAGCAGTTTAGAGGGCAGGGGACCTGAAGCTTTCTTT	CASSLEGRGPEAFF
TRBV6-5	TRBD2	TRBJ2-7	many	TGTGCCAGCAGTCAGGCCCTGGGAGGGGTGAGTGGAGACGAGCAGTACTTC	CASSQALGGVSGDEQYF
TRBV12-3/TRBV12-4	NA	TRBJ2-2	NA	TGTGCCAGCGGCTCCCCCGGATTTAGGAACACCGGGGAGCTGTTTTTT	CASGSPGFRNTGELFF
TRBV7-9	NA	TRBJ2-6	many	TGTGCCAGCAGCTTAGGGCACCAGGGTACTGGGGCCAACGTCCTGACTTTC	CASSLGHQGTGANVLTF
TRBV7-3	NA	TRBJ2-2	many	TGTGCCAGCAGCCCGTGGGCGTCGGCCGGGGAGCTGTTTTTT	CASSPWASAGELFF
TRBV24-1	NA	TRBJ1-2	once	TGTGCCACCAGTGATTTGGGCAGGGGCTATGGCTACACCTTC	CATSDLGRGYGYTF
TRBV24-1	NA	TRBJ2-2	few	TGTGCCACCATCGGTCGGGACCGGGAGCTGTCTTTT	CATIGRDRELSF
TRBV28	NA	TRBJ1-1	many	TGTGCCAGCAGTTTATCTACTGAAGCTTTCTTT	CASSLSTEAFF
TRBV28	NA	TRBJ1-1	many	TGTGCCAGCTCCACTCTAGGCAGCATCACTGAAGCTTTCTTT	CASSTLGSITEAFF
TRBV11-2	NA	TRBJ2-2	many	TGTGCCAGCAGCTTACAGGGAGGACCTAGAACCGGGGAGCTGTTTTTT	CASSLQGGPRTGELFF
TRBV6-5	NA	TRBJ2-7	many	TGTGCCAGCAGTTACTCGAAAGGACCGAACTACGAGCAGTACTTC	CASSYSKGPNYEQYF